This T cell receptor (beta chain) was sequenced for a study of T cell repertoires in cytomegalovirus infection. Background on the study: Indications came from public TCR beta signatures; they pointed to CMV infection and to a matching HLA type.

In germline, CDR1 is MNHEY, CDR2 SVGEGT. The CDR3 runs to 13 residues. Trimming left V 8 bases short and J 5 bases short, with 15 bases between. TCRdb independently ran MiXCR on the reads; one entry per CDR3 protein. The sample has some 300,000 distinct CDR3 sequences; roughly 17% are singletons. In its sample, this clonotype was seen many times. Its target is unknown. General study points: Dominating the ex vivo response were TCR beta clonotypes that were CMV-specific and HLA-C-restricted. Summed public TCR beta family frequency identified CMV carriers bearing the relevant HLA.

The chain uses TRBV6-2 or TRBV6-3 and TRBJ2-5, with D possibly being TRBD1 (5 bases). The source of this sequence is a human donor in good health (CMV status not recorded). Some clones in this sample may be carry-over from other donors' samples. The sequenced sample consisted of PBMCs. The CDR3 region is CASGSREFETQYF. For the CDR3, the DNA is TGTGCCAGCGGCAGCAGGGAATTTGAGACCCAGTACTTC.